This T cell receptor (beta chain) was sequenced during a study of blood T cell repertoires in COVID-19. The overall study: COVID-19 samples, acute and convalescent, were from the United States, Italy and Spain. In each case, the material was cDNA or gDNA derived from T cells, B-cell-depleted T cells, or PBMCs.

Methods used by the authors: By means of reference gene primer amplification, nucleated cell counts were estimated. TCRdb's copy holds only in-frame clones and misses some; the assay was immunoSEQ multiplex PCR. That table is the source of V, J and clone size, and D and trimming were worked out from the DNA. The data contain 160,000 or so clones, over 80% of them singletons. The length of the CDR3 is 17 residues. Germline lookup yields CDR1 SGDLS and CDR2 YYNGEE. The junction had 14 bases not matched to a gene; V was cut back by 4 bases and J by 7 bases. The clonotype was recovered from a man between 70 and 80 years old who had recovered from COVID-19. The gene calls are TRBV9 and TRBJ2-4, with 10 bases identical to TRBD2. Sequencing was carried out using peripheral blood. In DNA form, the CDR3 reads TGTGCCAGCAGCCCTAGAGTGCTAGCGGGAGATACGAACATTCAGTACTTC. It translates to CASSPRVLAGDTNIQYF.